These T cell receptor beta chains were read from a single sample in a study of sequential checkpoint blockade in melanoma. Data came from immunoSEQ multiplex PCR; TCRdb stores just in-frame clones and leaves some out. The repertoire holds some 17,000 clones, with approximately 80% as singletons. The starting material was CD8+ T cells sorted from blood (inferred from file names), obtained from a patient given nivolumab and ipilimumab in sequence. These TCRs come from a human donor with melanoma. The CDR3 runs from the conserved cysteine through the conserved F or W. The order of the fields is V gene, CDR3 length, J gene, clone size, D gene, CDR3 DNA, CDR3 protein. A D gene is named only where the DNA matches it firmly. The size of a clone is reported for some rows only, either as once, few or many, or as a class for expanded clones.

TRBV4-1	13	TRBJ2-7	NA	NA	TGCGCCAGCAGTCAGGACAGCGCCTACGAGCAGTACTTC	CASSQDSAYEQYF
TRBV4-3	15	TRBJ2-7	NA	TRBD2	TGCGCCAGCAGCCAAGAGGTGACGGGGGGCTACGAGCAGTACTTC	CASSQEVTGGYEQYF
TRBV19	13	TRBJ1-1	NA	TRBD1	TGTGCCAGTAGTATAGACCGGACAGGCGAGGCTTTCTTT	CASSIDRTGEAFF
TRBV11-2	13	TRBJ2-7	NA	NA	TGTGCCAGCAGCTTAGGTCAGAACTACGAGCAGTACTTC	CASSLGQNYEQYF
TRBV27	16	TRBJ1-2	NA	TRBD1	TGTGCCAGCAGTTCCCTCTCGACAGGGCCAAACTATGGCTACACCTTC	CASSSLSTGPNYGYTF
TRBV4-3	14	TRBJ1-1	NA	NA	TGCGCCAGCAGCCCGGCCGAGGTGGGCACTGAAGCTTTCTTT	CASSPAEVGTEAFF
TRBV18	15	TRBJ1-6	NA	NA	TGTGCCAGCTCACCGTCACAGGGCGGCAATTCACCCCTCCACTTT	CASSPSQGGNSPLHF
TRBV4-1	17	TRBJ1-4	medium-sized	NA	TGCGCCAGCAGCCAAGACAGCCCCCGAGGAGGCCATGAAAAACTGTTTTTT	CASSQDSPRGGHEKLFF
TRBV28	14	TRBJ2-7	NA	NA	TGTGCCAGCAGTTTAACAGGTCTAACCTACGAGCAGTACTTC	CASSLTGLTYEQYF
TRBV29-1	15	TRBJ1-2	NA	NA	TGCAGCGTTGGCCCCTTACTAGGGGGAACCGGTGGCTACACCTTC	CSVGPLLGGTGGYTF
TRBV10-3	15	TRBJ2-1	NA	TRBD2	TGTGCCATCAAGGGCTACCTTGGGGGGGTTAATGAGCAGTTCTTC	CAIKGYLGGVNEQFF
TRBV4-3	17	TRBJ2-7	NA	NA	TGCGCCAGCAGCCAAAGCAGTCAGGGGTGGGCCTCCTACGAGCAGTACTTC	CASSQSSQGWASYEQYF
TRBV5-1	15	TRBJ1-1	NA	TRBD1	TGCGCCAGCAGCTTGGGACAGGGGGCGGGCACTGAAGCTTTCTTT	CASSLGQGAGTEAFF
TRBV29-1	15	TRBJ2-7	NA	TRBD1	TGCAGCGTTGAAGGGGGACAGGGGGCGCGGGACGAGCAGTACTTC	CSVEGGQGARDEQYF
TRBV7-2	14	TRBJ1-1	NA	NA	TGTGCCAGCAGACCTACAGGGAGCGGCACTGAAGCTTTCTTT	CASRPTGSGTEAFF
TRBV6-1	15	TRBJ1-2	NA	NA	TGTGCCAGCAGTCCTCGTTCAGGGCTAAACTATGGCTACACCTTC	CASSPRSGLNYGYTF